The following is a T cell receptor beta chain sequence with its context. This entry belongs to a study of blood T cell repertoires in COVID-19. Overall study: There were acute and convalescent COVID-19 samples, and they came from the United States, Italy and Spain. T cells, B-cell-depleted T cells, or PBMCs supplied cDNA or gDNA.

The CDR3 has 14 residues. Between the trimmed V and J ends, which lost 4 bases and 4 bases, there was a span of 14 bases. CDR1 is SGHRS, CDR2 YFSETQ, per germline. Original processing methods: Amplification of reference gene primers was used by the study to estimate nucleated cell counts. The method was immunoSEQ multiplex PCR; TCRdb's version includes in-frame clones alone and lacks a portion of them. Clonal size and the V and J genes are those of that table, whereas D and trimming came from the DNA. Seen here are approximately 150,000 clones, about 82% observed once, and the top ten hold 6.5% to 9%.

The chain recombines TRBV5-1 with TRBJ2-5; perhaps TRBD2 as D (5 bases). Sequenced: peripheral blood. The TCR sequence derives from a woman older than 75 with COVID-19, enrolled during active disease. The CDR3 DNA is TGCGCCAGCAGCGTTGTGGCAGGAGGAGAGACCCAGTACTTC. It specifies CASSVVAGGETQYF.